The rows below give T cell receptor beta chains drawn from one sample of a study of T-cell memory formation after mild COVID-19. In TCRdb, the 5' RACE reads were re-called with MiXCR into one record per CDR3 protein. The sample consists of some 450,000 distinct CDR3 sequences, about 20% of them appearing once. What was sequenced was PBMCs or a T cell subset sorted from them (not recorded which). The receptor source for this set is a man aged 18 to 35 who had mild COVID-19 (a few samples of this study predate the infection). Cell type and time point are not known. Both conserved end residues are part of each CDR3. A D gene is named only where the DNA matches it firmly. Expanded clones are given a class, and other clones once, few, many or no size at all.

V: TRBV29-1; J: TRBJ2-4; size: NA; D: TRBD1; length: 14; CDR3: CSARTGEGSNIQYF; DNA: TGCAGCGCTAGGACAGGGGAGGGATCGAACATTCAGTACTTC
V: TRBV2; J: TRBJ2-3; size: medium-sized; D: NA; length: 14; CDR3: CASSEVPGWDTQYF; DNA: TGTGCCAGCAGTGAAGTGCCAGGATGGGATACGCAGTATTTT
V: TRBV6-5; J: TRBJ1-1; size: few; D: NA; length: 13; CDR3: CASREAKDTEAFF; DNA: TGTGCCAGCAGGGAGGCTAAGGACACTGAAGCTTTCTTT
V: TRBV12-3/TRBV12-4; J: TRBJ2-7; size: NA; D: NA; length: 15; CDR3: CASSRYRGGRYEQYF; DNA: TGTGCCAGCAGCCGGTACAGGGGGGGCCGGTACGAGCAGTACTTC
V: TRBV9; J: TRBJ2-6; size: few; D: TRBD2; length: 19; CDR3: CASSVPPLAGNSGANVLTF; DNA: TGTGCCAGCAGCGTACCACCGCTAGCGGGAAACTCTGGGGCCAACGTCCTGACTTTC
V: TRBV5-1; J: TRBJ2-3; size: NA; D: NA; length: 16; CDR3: CASSSGHETSTDTQYF; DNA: TGCGCCAGCAGCTCGGGACACGAGACTAGCACAGATACGCAGTATTTT
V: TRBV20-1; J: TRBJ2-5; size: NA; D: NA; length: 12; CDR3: CSASCARETQYF; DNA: TGCAGTGCTAGTTGTGCGCGGGAGACCCAGTACTTC
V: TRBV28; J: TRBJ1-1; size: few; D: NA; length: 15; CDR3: CASRVGGRFAAEAFF; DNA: TGTGCCAGCAGGGTGGGGGGCCGATTTGCTGCTGAAGCTTTCTTT
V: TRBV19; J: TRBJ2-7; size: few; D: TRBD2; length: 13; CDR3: CAGTSGPTYEQYF; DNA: TGTGCCGGAACTAGCGGTCCCACCTACGAGCAGTACTTC
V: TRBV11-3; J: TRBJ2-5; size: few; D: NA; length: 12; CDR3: CASSQRAETQYF; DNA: TGTGCCAGCAGCCAAAGGGCGGAGACCCAGTACTTC
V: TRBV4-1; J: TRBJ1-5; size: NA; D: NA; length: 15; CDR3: CASSQEWVGNQPQHF; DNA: TGCGCCAGCAGCCAAGAATGGGTAGGGAATCAGCCCCAGCATTTT
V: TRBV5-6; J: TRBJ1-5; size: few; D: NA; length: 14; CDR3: CASSLWSGNQPQHF; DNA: TGTGCCAGCAGCTTGTGGTCGGGCAATCAGCCCCAGCATTTT
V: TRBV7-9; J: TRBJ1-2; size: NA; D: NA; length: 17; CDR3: CASSLSKTESLINGYTF; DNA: TGTGCCAGCAGCTTATCCAAGACAGAAAGTCTAATCAATGGCTACACCTTC
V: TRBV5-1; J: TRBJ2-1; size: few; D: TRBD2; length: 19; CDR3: CASSSRTSGGTLPRDEQFF; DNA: TGCGCCAGCAGCTCCAGGACTAGCGGGGGGACCCTCCCCCGGGATGAGCAGTTCTTC
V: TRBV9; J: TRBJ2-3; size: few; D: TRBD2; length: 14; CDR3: CASSASGVADTQYF; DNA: TGTGCCAGCAGCGCTAGCGGGGTGGCAGATACGCAGTATTTT
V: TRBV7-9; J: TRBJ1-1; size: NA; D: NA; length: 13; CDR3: CASSFEAFTEAFF; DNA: TGTGCCAGCAGCTTCGAGGCGTTTACCGAAGCTTTCTTT
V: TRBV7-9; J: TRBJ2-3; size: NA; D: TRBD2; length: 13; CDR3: CASRRGEGDTQYF; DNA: TGTGCCAGCAGAAGAGGGGAGGGAGATACGCAGTATTTT
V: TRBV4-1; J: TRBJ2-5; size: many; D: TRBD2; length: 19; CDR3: CASSPQLPSGGKFQETQYF; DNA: TGCGCCAGCAGCCCCCAACTTCCTAGCGGGGGGAAATTCCAAGAGACCCAGTACTTC
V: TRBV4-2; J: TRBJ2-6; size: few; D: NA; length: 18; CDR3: CASSPTGLLVSGANVLTF; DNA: TGTGCCAGCTCTCCAACGGGACTCCTTGTCTCTGGGGCCAACGTCCTGACTTTC
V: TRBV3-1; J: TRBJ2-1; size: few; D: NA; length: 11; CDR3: CASSEGGLQFF; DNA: TGTGCCAGCAGCGAAGGGGGTTTGCAGTTCTTC
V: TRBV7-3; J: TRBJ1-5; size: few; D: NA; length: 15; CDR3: CASSLLPGANQPQHF; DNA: TGTGCCAGCAGCTTATTACCCGGGGCCAATCAGCCCCAGCATTTT
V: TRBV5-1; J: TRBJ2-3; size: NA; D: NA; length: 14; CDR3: CASSLAVSADTQYF; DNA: TGCGCCAGCAGCTTGGCTGTGTCTGCAGATACGCAGTATTTT
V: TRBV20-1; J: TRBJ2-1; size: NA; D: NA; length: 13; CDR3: CSANYKVYNEQFF; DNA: TGCAGTGCAAACTACAAAGTTTACAATGAGCAGTTCTTC
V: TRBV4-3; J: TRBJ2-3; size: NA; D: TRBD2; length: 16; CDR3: CASSQEERGETDTQYF; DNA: TGCGCCAGCAGCCAAGAGGAGCGGGGGGAAACAGATACGCAGTATTTT
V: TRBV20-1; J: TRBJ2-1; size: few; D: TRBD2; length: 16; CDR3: CSARSGGGVSYNEQFF; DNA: TGCAGTGCTAGATCCGGCGGGGGGGTCTCCTACAATGAGCAGTTCTTC
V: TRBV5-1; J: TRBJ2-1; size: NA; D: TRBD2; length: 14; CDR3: CASKPSGGAGEQFF; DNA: TGCGCCAGCAAACCTAGCGGGGGGGCCGGGGAGCAGTTCTTC